This TCR beta chain is from a study of blood T cells in healthy people across ages. Study findings and constraints: Older individuals had lower TCR beta diversity per million T cells (the decline was roughly linear).

Combining a sample-barcoded 5' primer with a J-beta primer mix, a second PCR ran for roughly 6 to 12 cycles. TCRdb reprocessed the 5' RACE reads with MiXCR, giving one entry per CDR3 protein. The table has roughly 2 million distinct CDR3 sequences, around half seen once. About this clonotype: What it recognizes is unknown.

CDR3 length equals 15 residues. Germline CDR1 SNHLY, CDR2 FYNNEI. V was pared by 5 bases and J by 10 bases, with 14 bases of the junction left unmatched. The chain employs TRBV2 and TRBJ2-1; 7 bases align to TRBD1. The specimen was blood. This clonotype originated in a woman in her forties in good health. The CDR3 loop reads CASSRAGTAPDEQFF. In DNA, the CDR3 is TGTGCCAGCAGTAGGGCAGGGACAGCCCCTGACGAGCAGTTCTTC.